The sequence of this TCR beta chain was determined in a study of T cell changes during pregnancy in multiple sclerosis. Trimming took off 4 bases at V and 10 bases at J, with 13 bases between the two ends. The CDR3 is 12 residues long. The germline gives CDR1 MNHNY, CDR2 SVGAGI (reference sequence). Generated by immunoSEQ multiplex PCR, the TCRdb table keeps only in-frame clones and is missing some. The table has around 70,000 clones, roughly 89% seen once; the top ten hold less than 2%. The gene calls are TRBV6-6 and TRBJ1-1; D possibly corresponds to TRBD1 (6 bases). Specimen: peripheral blood, collected in the second trimester of pregnancy. This sequence originates from a female donor with multiple sclerosis, enrolled in a pregnancy study. CDR3 coding DNA: TGTGCCAGCAGTTTTGGGACACTAGGAGCTTTCTTT. Protein: CASSFGTLGAFF.